This T cell receptor (beta chain) is from a study of T cell responses to AZD1222 COVID-19 vaccine. Study-wide results and caveats: Samples come after the peak T cell response, not at day 14.

The CDR3 is 16 amino acids. Trimming stripped 5 bases from V and 4 bases from J, with 17 bases between. Germline V gene lookup returns CDR1 SEHNR and CDR2 FQNEAQ (reference sequence). Investigators merged groups given second doses at roughly 4 or roughly 12 weeks. A note on this clone: Its antigen is as yet unknown.

This table comes from immunoSEQ multiplex PCR, and its TCRdb copy is limited to in-frame clones, with some not included. The table lists some 140,000 clones, about 88% of them singletons. Here the sequenced sample was peripheral blood, taken 28 days after the second AZD1222 dose. This receptor was identified in an adult who received the AZD1222 COVID-19 vaccine. V is TRBV7-9 and J is TRBJ2-2; no firm D call. Here the CDR3 reads CASSPASTFFTGELFF. As DNA, the CDR3 is TGTGCCAGCAGCCCCGCTAGTACATTTTTCACCGGGGAGCTGTTTTTT.